This T cell receptor beta chain was recorded in a study of post-analysis software for immune sequencing data. Study-level results: Elevated frequency relative to controls characterized several TRBV segments in patients, TRBV5-6, TRBV5-1 and TRBV20-1 among them.

Each TCR beta cDNA library carried unique molecular identifiers. TCRdb passed the PCR reads through MiXCR, listing each CDR3 protein once. The table has about 770,000 distinct CDR3 sequences, around 46% seen once. With respect to this clonotype: Its antigen is unknown.

CDR1 LGHDT and CDR2 YNNKEL come from the germline V gene (reference sequence). Deletions cut 0 bases from V and 5 bases from J, with 11 bases between. The CDR3 runs to 15 residues. The chain carries TRBV3-1 and TRBJ2-1, with D hard to call. Sequenced input: blood. The clonotype originates from a girl aged 10 to 17 with multiple sclerosis. The DNA of the CDR3 is TGTGCCAGCAGCCAAGATATCCTGTCCAACAATGAGCAGTTCTTC. Translation gives CASSQDILSNNEQFF.